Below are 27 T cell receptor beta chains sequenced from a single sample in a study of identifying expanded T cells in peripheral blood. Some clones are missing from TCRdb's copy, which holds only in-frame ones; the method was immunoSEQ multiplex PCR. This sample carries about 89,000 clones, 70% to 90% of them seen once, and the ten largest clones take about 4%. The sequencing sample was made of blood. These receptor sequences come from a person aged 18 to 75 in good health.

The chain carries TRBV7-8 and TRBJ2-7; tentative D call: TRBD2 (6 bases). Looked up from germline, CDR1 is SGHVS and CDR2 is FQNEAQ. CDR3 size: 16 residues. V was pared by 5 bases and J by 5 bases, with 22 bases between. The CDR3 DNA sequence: TGTGCCAGCAGCCAGGTTTGGCGCGGGATCATCCACGAGCAGTACTTC. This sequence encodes CASSQVWRGIIHEQYF.

The CDR3: CASSLGWGNEQFF. In DNA form, the CDR3 reads TGTGCCAGCAGCTTAGGATGGGGAAATGAGCAGTTCTTC. The rearrangement uses TRBV11-2 and TRBJ2-1, with D uncertain. V was pared by 1 base and J by 7 bases, with 8 bases between. The germline V gene has CDR1 SGHAT and CDR2 FQNNGV. This CDR3 has 13 residues.

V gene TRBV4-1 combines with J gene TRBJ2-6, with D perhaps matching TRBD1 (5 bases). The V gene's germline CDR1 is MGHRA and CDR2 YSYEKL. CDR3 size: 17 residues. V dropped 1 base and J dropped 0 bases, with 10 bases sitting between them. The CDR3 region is CASSQGTHSSGANVLTF. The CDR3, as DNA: TGCGCCAGCAGCCAAGGGACACATAGCTCTGGGGCCAACGTCCTGACTTTC.

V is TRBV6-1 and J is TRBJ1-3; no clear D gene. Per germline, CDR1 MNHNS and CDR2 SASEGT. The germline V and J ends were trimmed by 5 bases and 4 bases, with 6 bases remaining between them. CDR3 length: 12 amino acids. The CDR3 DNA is TGTGCCAGCAGTCCCTACGGAAACACCATATATTTT. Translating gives CASSPYGNTIYF.

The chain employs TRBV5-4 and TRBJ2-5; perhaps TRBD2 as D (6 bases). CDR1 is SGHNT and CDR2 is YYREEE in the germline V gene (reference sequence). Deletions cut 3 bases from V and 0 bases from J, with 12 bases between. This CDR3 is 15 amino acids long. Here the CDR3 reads CASSSTRDYQETQYF. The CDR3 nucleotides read TGTGCCAGCAGCTCGACCCGGGACTACCAAGAGACCCAGTACTTC.

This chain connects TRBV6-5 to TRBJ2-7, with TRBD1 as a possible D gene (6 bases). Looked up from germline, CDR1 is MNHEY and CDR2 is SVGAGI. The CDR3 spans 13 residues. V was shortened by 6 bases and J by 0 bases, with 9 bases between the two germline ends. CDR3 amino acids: CASRQQGSYEQYF. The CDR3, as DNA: TGTGCCAGCAGGCAACAGGGCTCCTACGAGCAGTACTTC.

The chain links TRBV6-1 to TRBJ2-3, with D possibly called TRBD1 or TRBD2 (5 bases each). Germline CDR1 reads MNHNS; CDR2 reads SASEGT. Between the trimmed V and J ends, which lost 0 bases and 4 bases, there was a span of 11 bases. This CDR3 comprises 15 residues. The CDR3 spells CASSEAEVGADTQYF. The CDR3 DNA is TGTGCCAGCAGTGAAGCCGAGGTGGGGGCAGATACGCAGTATTTT.

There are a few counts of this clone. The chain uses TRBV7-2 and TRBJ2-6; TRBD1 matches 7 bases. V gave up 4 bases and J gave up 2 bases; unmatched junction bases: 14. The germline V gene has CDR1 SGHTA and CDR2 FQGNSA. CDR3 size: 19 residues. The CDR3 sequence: CASSWKNRDSYAGANVLTF. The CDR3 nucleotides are TGTGCCAGCAGCTGGAAAAATCGGGACAGTTATGCTGGGGCCAACGTCCTGACTTTC.

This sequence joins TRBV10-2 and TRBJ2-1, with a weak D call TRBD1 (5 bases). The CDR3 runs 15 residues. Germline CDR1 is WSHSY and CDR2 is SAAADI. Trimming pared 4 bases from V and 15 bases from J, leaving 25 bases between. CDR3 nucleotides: TGCGCCAGCAGTGGGAAAGGGGCCCCTATTAGTGTGTTGTTCTTC. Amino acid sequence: CASSGKGAPISVLFF.

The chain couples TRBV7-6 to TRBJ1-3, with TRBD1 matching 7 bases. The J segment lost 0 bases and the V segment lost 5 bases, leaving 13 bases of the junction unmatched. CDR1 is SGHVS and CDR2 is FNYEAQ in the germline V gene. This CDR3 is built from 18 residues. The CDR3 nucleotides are TGTGCCAGCAGCCCTCCGACAGGGCCCTCTCACTCTGGAAACACCATATATTTT. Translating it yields CASSPPTGPSHSGNTIYF.

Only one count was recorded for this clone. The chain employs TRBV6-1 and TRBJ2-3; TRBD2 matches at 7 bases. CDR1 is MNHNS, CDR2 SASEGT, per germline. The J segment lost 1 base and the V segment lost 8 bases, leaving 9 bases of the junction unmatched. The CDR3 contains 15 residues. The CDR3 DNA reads TGTGCCAGCTCTTCTTCTAGCGGAGGCACAGATACGCAGTATTTT. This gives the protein CASSSSSGGTDTQYF.

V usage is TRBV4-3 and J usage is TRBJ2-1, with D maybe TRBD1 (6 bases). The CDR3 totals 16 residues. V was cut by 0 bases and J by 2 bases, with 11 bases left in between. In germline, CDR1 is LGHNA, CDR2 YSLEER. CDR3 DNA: TGCGCCAGCAGCCAAGACGGGCAGGGGACCTACAATGAGCAGTTCTTC. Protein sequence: CASSQDGQGTYNEQFF.

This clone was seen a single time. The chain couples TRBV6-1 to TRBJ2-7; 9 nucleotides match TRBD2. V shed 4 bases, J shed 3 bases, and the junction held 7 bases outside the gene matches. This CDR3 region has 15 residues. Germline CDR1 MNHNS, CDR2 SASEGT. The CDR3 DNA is TGTGCCAGCAGTGTCCTGCGGGAGGGCCGCTACGAGCAGTACTTC. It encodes CASSVLREGRYEQYF.

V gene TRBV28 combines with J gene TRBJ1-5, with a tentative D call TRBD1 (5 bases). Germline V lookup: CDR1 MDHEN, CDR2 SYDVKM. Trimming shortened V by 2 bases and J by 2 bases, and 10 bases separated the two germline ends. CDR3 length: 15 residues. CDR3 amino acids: CASSLIGGGNQPQHF. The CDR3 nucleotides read TGTGCCAGCAGTTTAATTGGGGGAGGCAATCAGCCCCAGCATTTT.

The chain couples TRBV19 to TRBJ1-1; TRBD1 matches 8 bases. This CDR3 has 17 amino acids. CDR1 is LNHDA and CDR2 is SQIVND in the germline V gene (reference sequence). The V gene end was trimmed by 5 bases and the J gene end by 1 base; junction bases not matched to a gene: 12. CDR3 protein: CASSYRGGTTRNTEAFF. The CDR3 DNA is TGTGCCAGTAGTTACAGGGGGGGAACGACACGGAACACTGAAGCTTTCTTT.

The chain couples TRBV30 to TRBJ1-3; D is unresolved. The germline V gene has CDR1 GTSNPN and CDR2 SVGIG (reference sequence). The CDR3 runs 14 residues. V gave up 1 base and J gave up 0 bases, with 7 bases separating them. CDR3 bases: TGTGCCTGGAGTGGGACTGACTCTGGAAACACCATATATTTT. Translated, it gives CAWSGTDSGNTIYF.

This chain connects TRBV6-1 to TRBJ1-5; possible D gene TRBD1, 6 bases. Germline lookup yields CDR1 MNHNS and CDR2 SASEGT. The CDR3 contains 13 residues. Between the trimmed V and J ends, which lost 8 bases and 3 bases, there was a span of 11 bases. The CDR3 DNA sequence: TGTGCCAGCGAACAGGGTTCCAATCAGCCCCAGCATTTT. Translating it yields CASEQGSNQPQHF.

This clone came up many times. The CDR3: CASSQGAGLGHHEQYF. In DNA form, the CDR3 reads TGTGCCAGCAGCCAAGGAGCGGGACTAGGTCACCACGAGCAGTACTTC. The rearrangement uses TRBV4-2 and TRBJ2-7, with 8 bases matching TRBD2. The V and J ends lost 1 base and 5 bases, in that order; junction bases with no gene match: 10. The CDR3 contains 16 residues. The germline CDR1 and CDR2 sequences are LGHNA and YNFKEQ.

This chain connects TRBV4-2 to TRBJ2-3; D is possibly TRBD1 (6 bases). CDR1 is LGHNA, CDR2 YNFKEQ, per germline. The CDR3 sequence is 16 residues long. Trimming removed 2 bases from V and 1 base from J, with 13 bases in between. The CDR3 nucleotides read TGTGCCAGCAGCCAACCGGACAGAGAGGGCACAGATACGCAGTATTTT. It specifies CASSQPDREGTDTQYF.

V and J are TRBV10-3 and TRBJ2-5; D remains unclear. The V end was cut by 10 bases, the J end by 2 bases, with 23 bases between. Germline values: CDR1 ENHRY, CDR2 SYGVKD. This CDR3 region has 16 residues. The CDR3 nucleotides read TGTGCCACCCGCAAGGGTAAGGGTTCTAATCAAGAGACCCAGTACTTC. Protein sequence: CATRKGKGSNQETQYF.

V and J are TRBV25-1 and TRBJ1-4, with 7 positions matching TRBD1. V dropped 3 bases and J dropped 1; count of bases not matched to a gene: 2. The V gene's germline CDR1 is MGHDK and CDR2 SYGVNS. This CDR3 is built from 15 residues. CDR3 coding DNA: TGTGCCAGCAGTGACTACAGGGGAACTAATGAAAAACTGTTTTTT. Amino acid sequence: CASSDYRGTNEKLFF. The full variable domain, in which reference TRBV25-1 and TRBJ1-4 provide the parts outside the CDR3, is EADIYQTPRYLVIGTGKKITLECSQTMGHDKMYWYQQDPGMELHLIHYSYGVNSTEKGDLSSESTVSRIRTEHFPLTLESARPSHTSQYLCASSDYRGTNEKLFFGSGTQLSVL.

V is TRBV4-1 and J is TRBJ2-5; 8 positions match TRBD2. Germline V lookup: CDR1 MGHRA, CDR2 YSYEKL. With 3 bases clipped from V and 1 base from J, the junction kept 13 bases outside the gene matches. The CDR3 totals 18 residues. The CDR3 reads CASSQAKWQRGFQETQYF. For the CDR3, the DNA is TGCGCCAGCAGCCAGGCCAAATGGCAGCGGGGGTTCCAAGAGACCCAGTACTTC.

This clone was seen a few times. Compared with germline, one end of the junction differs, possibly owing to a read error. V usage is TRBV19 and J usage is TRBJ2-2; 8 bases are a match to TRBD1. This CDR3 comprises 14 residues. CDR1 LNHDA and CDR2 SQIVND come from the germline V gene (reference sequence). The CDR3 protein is CASRIGQGTGELFF. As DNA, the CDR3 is TGTGCCAGTAGGATAGGACAGGGCACCGGGGAGCTGTTTTTT.

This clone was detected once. DNA for the CDR3: TGTGCCAGCAGTTCGGGGACAGGGGGAGAAGATACGCAGTATTTT. Translating gives CASSSGTGGEDTQYF. The rearrangement uses TRBV27 and TRBJ2-3; 11 nucleotides line up with TRBD1. J was trimmed by 5 bases and V by 4 bases; bases with no gene match: 5. Germline loops: CDR1 MNHEY, CDR2 SMNVEV (reference sequence). The CDR3 loop spans 15 amino acids.

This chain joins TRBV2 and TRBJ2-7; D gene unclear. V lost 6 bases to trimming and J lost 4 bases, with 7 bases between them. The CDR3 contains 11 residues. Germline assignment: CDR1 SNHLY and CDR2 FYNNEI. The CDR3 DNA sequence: TGTGCCAGCAGCCAGAGTTACGAGCAGTACTTC. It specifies CASSQSYEQYF.

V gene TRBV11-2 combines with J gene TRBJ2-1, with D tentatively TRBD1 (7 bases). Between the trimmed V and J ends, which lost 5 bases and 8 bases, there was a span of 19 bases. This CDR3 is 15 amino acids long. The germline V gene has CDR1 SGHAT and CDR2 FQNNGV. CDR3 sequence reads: CASSPGGWGSDEQFF. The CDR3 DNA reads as TGTGCCAGCAGCCCAGGGGGGTGGGGGTCCGATGAGCAGTTCTTC.

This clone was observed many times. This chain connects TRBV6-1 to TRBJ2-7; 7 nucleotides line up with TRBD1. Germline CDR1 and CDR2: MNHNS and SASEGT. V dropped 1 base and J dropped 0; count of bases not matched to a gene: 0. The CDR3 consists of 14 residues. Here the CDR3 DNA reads TGTGCCAGCAGTGAAGGGGACAGCTCCTACGAGCAGTACTTC. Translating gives CASSEGDSSYEQYF.